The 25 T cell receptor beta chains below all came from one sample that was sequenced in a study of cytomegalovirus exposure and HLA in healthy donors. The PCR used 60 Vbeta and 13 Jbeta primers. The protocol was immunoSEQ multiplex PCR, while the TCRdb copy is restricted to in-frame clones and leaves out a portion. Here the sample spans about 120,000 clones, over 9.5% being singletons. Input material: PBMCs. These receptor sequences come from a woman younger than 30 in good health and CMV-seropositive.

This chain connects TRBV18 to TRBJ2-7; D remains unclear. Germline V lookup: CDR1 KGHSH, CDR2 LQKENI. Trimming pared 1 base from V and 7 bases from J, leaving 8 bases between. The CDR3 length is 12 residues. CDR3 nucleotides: TGTGCCAGCTCACCACGCGGCGAGGAGCAGTACTTC. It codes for CASSPRGEEQYF.

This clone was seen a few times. The CDR3 reads CASSESRYGYTF. The CDR3 nucleotides are TGTGCCAGCAGTGAATCTCGTTATGGCTACACCTTC. This chain joins TRBV2 and TRBJ1-2; no reliable D call. The germline CDR1 and CDR2 sequences are SNHLY and FYNNEI. V lost 2 bases to trimming and J lost 5 bases, with 6 bases between them. The CDR3 sequence is 12 residues long.

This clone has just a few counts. The CDR3 bases are TGTGCCAGCGAGGGGATACCGGGACAGACCACAGATACGCAGTATTTT. This encodes CASEGIPGQTTDTQYF. The rearrangement joins TRBV2 to TRBJ2-3; TRBD1 matches at 7 bases. The CDR3 consists of 16 residues. V dropped 8 bases and J dropped 2; count of bases not matched to a gene: 13. Germline lookup yields CDR1 SNHLY and CDR2 FYNNEI.

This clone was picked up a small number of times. The CDR3 DNA reads TGTGCCAGCAGTTCGGGGGTACTGACCTACAATGAGCAGTTCTTC. It encodes CASSSGVLTYNEQFF. The gene calls are TRBV6-5 and TRBJ2-1; the D gene is possibly TRBD2 (6 bases). Germline V gene sequence: CDR1 MNHEY, CDR2 SVGAGI. Trimming shortened V by 4 bases and J by 2 bases, and 12 bases separated the two germline ends. The CDR3 covers 15 residues.

The CDR3 DNA follows: TGTGCCAGTAGTCCGGGACAGGGAACCTACGAGCAGTACTTC. Amino acids: CASSPGQGTYEQYF. This sequence joins TRBV19 and TRBJ2-7; 9 bases are a match to TRBD1. Germline V gene sequence: CDR1 LNHDA, CDR2 SQIVND (reference sequence). V was clipped by 5 bases and J by 2 bases; unmatched bases: 4. The CDR3 has 14 amino acids.

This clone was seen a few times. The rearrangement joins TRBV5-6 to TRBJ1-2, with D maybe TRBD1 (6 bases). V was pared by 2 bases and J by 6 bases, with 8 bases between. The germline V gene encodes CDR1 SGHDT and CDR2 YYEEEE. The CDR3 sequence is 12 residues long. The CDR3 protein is CASSFPGDGYTF. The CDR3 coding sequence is TGTGCCAGCAGCTTTCCAGGGGATGGCTACACCTTC.

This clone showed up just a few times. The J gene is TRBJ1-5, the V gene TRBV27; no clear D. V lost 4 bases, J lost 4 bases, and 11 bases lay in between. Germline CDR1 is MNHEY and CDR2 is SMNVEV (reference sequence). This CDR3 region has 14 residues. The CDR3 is CASSWAGMNQPQHF. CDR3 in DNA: TGTGCCAGCAGTTGGGCGGGGATGAATCAGCCCCAGCATTTT.

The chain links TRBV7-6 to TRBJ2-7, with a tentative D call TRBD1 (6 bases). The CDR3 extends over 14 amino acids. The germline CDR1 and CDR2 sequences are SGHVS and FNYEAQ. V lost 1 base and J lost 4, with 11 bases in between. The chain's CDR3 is CASSLGQAPYEQYF. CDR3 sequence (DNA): TGTGCCAGCAGCTTAGGACAGGCGCCATACGAGCAGTACTTC.

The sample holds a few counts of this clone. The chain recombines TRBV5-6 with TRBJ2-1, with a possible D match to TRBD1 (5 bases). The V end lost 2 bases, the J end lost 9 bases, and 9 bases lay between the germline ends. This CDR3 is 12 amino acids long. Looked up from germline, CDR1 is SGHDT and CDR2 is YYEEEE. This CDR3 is CASSFQGIEQFF. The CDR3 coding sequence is TGTGCCAGCAGCTTTCAGGGCATTGAGCAGTTCTTC.

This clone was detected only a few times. As DNA, the CDR3 is TGCGCCAGCAGCTTGGAGACAGACCCAGTCATCTACGAGCAGTACTTC. The encoded protein is CASSLETDPVIYEQYF. The rearrangement uses TRBV5-1 and TRBJ2-7, with D perhaps TRBD1 (5 bases). The CDR3 contains 16 residues. Germline V gene data show CDR1 as SGHRS and CDR2 as YFSETQ. Between the trimmed V and J ends, which lost 0 bases and 3 bases, there was a span of 16 bases.

CDR3 protein: CASSPPGLYNEQFF. For the CDR3, the DNA is TGTGCCAGCTCACCACCGGGGCTCTACAATGAGCAGTTCTTC. V is TRBV18 and J is TRBJ2-1, with D perhaps matching TRBD1 (5 bases). Germline CDR1 and CDR2: KGHSH and LQKENI. The V gene lost 0 bases and the J gene lost 3 bases, with 6 bases spanning the gap. The CDR3 sequence is 14 residues long.

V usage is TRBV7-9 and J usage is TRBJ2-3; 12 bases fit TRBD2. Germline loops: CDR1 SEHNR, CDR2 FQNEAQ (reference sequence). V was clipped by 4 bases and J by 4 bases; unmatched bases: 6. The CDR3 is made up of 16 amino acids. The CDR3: CASSSLAGGGSDTQYF. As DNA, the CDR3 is TGTGCCAGCAGCTCACTAGCGGGAGGAGGATCAGATACGCAGTATTTT.

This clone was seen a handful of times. CDR3 coding DNA: TGTGCCTCCTCCTATGGCTACACCTTC. It is translated as CASSYGYTF. The chain joins TRBV30 to TRBJ1-2; D is ambiguous. This CDR3 comprises 9 residues. The germline gives CDR1 GTSNPN, CDR2 SVGIG (reference sequence). V lost 7 bases to trimming and J lost 4 bases, with 4 bases between them.

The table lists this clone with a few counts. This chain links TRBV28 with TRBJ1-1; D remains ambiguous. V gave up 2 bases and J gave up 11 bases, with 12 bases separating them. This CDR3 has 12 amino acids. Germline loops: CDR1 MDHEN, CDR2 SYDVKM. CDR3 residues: CASSLRMFEAFF. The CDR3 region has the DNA TGTGCCAGCAGTTTACGAATGTTCGAGGCTTTCTTT. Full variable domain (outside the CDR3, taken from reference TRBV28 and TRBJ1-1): DVKVTQSSRYLVKRTGEKVFLECVQDMDHENMFWYRQDPGLGLRLIYFSYDVKMKEKGDIPEGYSVSREKKERFSLILESASTNQTSMYLCASSLRMFEAFFGQGTRLTVV.

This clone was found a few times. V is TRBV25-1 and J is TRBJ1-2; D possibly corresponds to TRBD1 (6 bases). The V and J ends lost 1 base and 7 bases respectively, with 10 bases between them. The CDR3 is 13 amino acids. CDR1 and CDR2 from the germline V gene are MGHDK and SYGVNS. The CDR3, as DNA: TGTGCCAGCAGTGAATTCTCAGGGGTTGGCTACACCTTC. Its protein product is CASSEFSGVGYTF.

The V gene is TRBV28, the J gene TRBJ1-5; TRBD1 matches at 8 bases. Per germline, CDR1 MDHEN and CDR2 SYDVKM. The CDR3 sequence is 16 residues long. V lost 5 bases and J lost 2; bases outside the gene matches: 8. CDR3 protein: CASSPGTGWGNQPQHF. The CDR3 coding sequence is TGTGCCAGCAGTCCAGGGACAGGTTGGGGCAATCAGCCCCAGCATTTT.

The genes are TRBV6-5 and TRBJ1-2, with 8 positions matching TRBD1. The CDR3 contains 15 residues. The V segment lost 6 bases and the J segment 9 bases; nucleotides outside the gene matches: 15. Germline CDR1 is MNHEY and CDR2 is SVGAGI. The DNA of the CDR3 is TGTGCCAGCAGCCGGACAACCCAGGGGGCGATGAGCTACACCTTC. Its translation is CASSRTTQGAMSYTF.

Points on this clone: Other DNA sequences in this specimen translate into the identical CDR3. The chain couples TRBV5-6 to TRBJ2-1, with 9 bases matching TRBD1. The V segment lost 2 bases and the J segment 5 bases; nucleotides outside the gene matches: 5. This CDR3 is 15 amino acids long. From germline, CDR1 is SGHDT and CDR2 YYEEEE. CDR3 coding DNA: TGTGCCAGCAGCTTAGGGGACAGGGACGACAATGAGCAGTTCTTC. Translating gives CASSLGDRDDNEQFF.

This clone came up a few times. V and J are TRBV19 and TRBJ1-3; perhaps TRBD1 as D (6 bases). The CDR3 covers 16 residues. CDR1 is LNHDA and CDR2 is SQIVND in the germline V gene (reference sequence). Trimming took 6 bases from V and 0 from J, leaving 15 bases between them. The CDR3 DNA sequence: TGTGCCAGTAGCCCTACACAGGACAGCTCTGGAAACACCATATATTTT. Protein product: CASSPTQDSSGNTIYF.

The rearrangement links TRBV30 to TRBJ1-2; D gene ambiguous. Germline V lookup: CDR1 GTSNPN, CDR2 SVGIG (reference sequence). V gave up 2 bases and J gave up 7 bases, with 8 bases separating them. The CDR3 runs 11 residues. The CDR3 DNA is TGTGCCTGGAGTAACGGGTTTGGCTACACCTTC. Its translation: CAWSNGFGYTF.

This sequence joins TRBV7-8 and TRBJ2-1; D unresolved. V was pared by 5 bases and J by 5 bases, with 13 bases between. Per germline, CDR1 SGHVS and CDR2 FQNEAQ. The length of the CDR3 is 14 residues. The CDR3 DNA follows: TGTGCCAGCAGCCCGCACAGCCCCAACAATGAGCAGTTCTTC. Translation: CASSPHSPNNEQFF.

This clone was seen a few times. The CDR3 DNA reads TGCGCCAGCAGCTCGACAGGGGGTACCTACGAGCAGTACTTC. This encodes CASSSTGGTYEQYF. The chain combines TRBV5-1 with TRBJ2-7, with 9 bases that match TRBD1. The germline V gene encodes CDR1 SGHRS and CDR2 YFSETQ. The CDR3 is made up of 14 amino acids. V trimming: 3 bases; J trimming: 2 bases; junction bases outside the gene matches: 3.

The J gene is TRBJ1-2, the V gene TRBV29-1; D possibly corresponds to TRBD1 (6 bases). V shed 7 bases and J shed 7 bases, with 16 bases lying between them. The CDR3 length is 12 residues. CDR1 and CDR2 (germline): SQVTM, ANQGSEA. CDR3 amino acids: CSAGEGEGGYTF. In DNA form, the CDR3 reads TGCAGCGCTGGGGAGGGGGAAGGTGGCTACACCTTC.

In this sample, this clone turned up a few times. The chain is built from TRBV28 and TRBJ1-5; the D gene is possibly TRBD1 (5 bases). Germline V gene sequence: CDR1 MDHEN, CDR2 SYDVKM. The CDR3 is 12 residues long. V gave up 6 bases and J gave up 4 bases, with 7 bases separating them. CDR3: CASRTDNQPQHF. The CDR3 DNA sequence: TGTGCCAGCAGGACAGATAATCAGCCCCAGCATTTT.

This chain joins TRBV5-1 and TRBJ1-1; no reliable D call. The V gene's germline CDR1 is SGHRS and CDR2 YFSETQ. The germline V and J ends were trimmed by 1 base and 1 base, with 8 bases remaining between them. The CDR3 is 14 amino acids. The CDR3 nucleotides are TGCGCCAGCAGCTTGACTACTGAGAACACTGAAGCTTTCTTT. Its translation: CASSLTTENTEAFF. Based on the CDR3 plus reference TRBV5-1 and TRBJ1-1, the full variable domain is KAGVTQTPRYLIKTRGQQVTLSCSPISGHRSVSWYQQTPGQGLQFLFEYFSETQRNKGNFPGRFSGRQFSNSRSEMNVSTLELGDSALYLCASSLTTENTEAFFGQGTRLTVV.